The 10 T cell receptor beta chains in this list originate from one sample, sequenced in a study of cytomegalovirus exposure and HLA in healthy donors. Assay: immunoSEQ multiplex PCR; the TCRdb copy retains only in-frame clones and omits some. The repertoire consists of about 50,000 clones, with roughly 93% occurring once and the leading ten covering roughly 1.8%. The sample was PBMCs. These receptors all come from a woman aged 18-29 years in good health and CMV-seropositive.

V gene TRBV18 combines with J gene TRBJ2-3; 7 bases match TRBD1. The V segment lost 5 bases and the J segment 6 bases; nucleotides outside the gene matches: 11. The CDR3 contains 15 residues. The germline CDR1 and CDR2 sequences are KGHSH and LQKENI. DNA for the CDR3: TGTGCCAGCTCAAGGACAGGCACCCATACGGATACGCAGTATTTT. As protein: CASSRTGTHTDTQYF. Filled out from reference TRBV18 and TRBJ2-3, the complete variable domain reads NAGVMQNPRHLVRRRGQEARLRCSPMKGHSHVYWYRQLPEEGLKFMVYLQKENIIDESGMPKERFSAEFPKEGPSILRIQQVVRGDSAAYFCASSRTGTHTDTQYFGPGTRLTVL.

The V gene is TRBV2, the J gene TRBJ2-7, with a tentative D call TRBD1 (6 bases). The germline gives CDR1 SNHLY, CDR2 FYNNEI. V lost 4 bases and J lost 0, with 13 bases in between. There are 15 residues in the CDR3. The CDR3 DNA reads TGTGCCAGCAGTGCCGGGACACTCAGCTCCTACGAGCAGTACTTC. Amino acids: CASSAGTLSSYEQYF.

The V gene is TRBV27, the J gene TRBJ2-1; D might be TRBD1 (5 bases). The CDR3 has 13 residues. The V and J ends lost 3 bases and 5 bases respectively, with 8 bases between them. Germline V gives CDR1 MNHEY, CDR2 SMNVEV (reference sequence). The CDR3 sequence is CASSLGRDNEQFF. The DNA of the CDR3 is TGTGCCAGCAGTTTGGGCAGGGACAATGAGCAGTTCTTC.

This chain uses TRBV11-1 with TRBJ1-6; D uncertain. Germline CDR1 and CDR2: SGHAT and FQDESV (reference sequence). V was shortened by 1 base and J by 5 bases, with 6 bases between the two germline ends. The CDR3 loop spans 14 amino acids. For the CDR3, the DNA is TGTGCCAGCAGCTTAGGAGGAAATAATTCACCCCTCCACTTT. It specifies CASSLGGNNSPLHF.

The CDR3 loop is CASSPPGTNTGELFF. DNA for the CDR3: TGTGCCAGCTCACCTCCCGGGACTAACACCGGGGAGCTGTTTTTT. The rearrangement links TRBV18 to TRBJ2-2; the D gene is possibly TRBD2 (6 bases). V lost 3 bases and J 2 bases, leaving 10 bases between the germline ends. The CDR3 covers 15 residues. The germline gives CDR1 KGHSH, CDR2 LQKENI.

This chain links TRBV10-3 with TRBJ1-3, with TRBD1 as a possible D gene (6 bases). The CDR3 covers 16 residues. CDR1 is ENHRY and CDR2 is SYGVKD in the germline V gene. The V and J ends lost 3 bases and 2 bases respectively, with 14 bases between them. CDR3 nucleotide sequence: TGTGCCATCAGTGATCCGAACAGGGAAACTGGAAACACCATATATTTT. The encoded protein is CAISDPNRETGNTIYF.

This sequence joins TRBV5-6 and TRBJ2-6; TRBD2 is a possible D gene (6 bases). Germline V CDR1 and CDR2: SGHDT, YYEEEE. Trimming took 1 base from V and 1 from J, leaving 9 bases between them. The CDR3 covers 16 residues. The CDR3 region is CASSLRGRSGANVLTF. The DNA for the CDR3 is TGTGCCAGCAGCTTGCGTGGGAGGTCTGGGGCCAACGTCCTGACTTTC.

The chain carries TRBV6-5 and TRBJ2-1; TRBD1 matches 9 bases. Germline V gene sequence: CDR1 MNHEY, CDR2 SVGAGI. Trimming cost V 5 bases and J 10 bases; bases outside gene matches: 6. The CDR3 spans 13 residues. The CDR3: CASSLGTGKEQFF. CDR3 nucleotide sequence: TGTGCCAGCAGTCTGGGGACAGGGAAAGAGCAGTTCTTC.

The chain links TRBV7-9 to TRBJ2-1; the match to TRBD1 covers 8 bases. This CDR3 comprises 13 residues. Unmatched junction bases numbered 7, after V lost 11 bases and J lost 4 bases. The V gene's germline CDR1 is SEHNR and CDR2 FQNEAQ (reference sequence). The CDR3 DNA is TGTGCCTGGGAACAGGGGGGTTACAATGAGCAGTTCTTC. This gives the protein CAWEQGGYNEQFF. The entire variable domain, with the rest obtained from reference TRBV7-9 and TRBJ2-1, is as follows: DTGVSQNPRHKITKRGQNVTFRCDPISEHNRLYWYRQTLGQGPEFLTYFQNEAQLEKSRLLSDRFSAERPKGSFSTLEIQRTEQGDSAMYLCAWEQGGYNEQFFGPGTRLTVL.

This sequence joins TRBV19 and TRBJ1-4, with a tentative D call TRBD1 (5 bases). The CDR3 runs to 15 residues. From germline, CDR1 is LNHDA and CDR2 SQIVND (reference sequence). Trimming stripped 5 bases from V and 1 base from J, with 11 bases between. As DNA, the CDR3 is TGTGCCAGTAGTGACTGGGGCAGAACTAATGAAAAACTGTTTTTT. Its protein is CASSDWGRTNEKLFF.